The 26 T cell receptor beta chains below come from one sample, sequenced in a study of cytomegalovirus exposure and HLA in healthy donors. Primers for the PCR totalled 60 Vbeta and 13 Jbeta. Profiling relied on immunoSEQ multiplex PCR, and the TCRdb table lists in-frame clones only, not all of them. The data contain 150,000 to 200,000 clones, about nine tenths of them singletons. The sample was PBMCs. Every receptor here comes from a boy aged 2 to 10 in good health and CMV-seronegative.

The V gene is TRBV2, the J gene TRBJ1-5, with 8 bases lining up with TRBD1. The length of the CDR3 is 14 residues. Germline V gives CDR1 SNHLY, CDR2 FYNNEI. The CDR3 region is CATQDREDNQPQHF. In DNA, the CDR3 is TGTGCTACCCAGGACAGGGAGGATAATCAGCCCCAGCATTTT.

This chain uses TRBV27 with TRBJ2-3; TRBD1 aligns across 9 bases. J was trimmed by 1 base and V by 3 bases; bases with no gene match: 2. Germline CDR1 is MNHEY and CDR2 is SMNVEV (reference sequence). This CDR3 has 15 residues. CDR3 coding DNA: TGTGCCAGCAGTTTTGGGACAGGGCGCACAGATACGCAGTATTTT. Its translation is CASSFGTGRTDTQYF.

This clone has a handful of counts. V is TRBV29-1 and J is TRBJ2-5, with D perhaps matching TRBD2 (6 bases). The CDR3 runs to 13 residues. Germline lookup yields CDR1 SQVTM and CDR2 ANQGSEA. CDR3 coding DNA: TGCAGTGCCACCAAGGCGGGAATTGAGACCCAGTACTTC. As protein: CSATKAGIETQYF.

This clone has more than one count but fewer than ten. The V call is TRBV6-6, the J call TRBJ1-2, with TRBD1 matching over 7 bases. The CDR3 length is 14 residues. V shed 2 bases, J shed 3 bases, and the junction held 3 bases outside the gene matches. Germline V gene lookup returns CDR1 MNHNY and CDR2 SVGAGI (reference sequence). The CDR3 nucleotides are TGTGCCAGCAGTTACCATGACAGGGACTATGGCTACACCTTC. This encodes CASSYHDRDYGYTF.

The chain couples TRBV27 to TRBJ2-7, with 7 bases identical to TRBD2. Germline assignment: CDR1 MNHEY and CDR2 SMNVEV (reference sequence). CDR3 length: 14 amino acids. The trim removed 3 bases at V and 3 bases at J, leaving 5 bases unmatched. CDR3: CASSFTGEGYEQYF. The CDR3 region has the DNA TGTGCCAGCAGTTTTACCGGGGAGGGCTACGAGCAGTACTTC.

V and J are TRBV2 and TRBJ2-7, with D possibly matching TRBD2 (5 bases). V was clipped by 4 bases and J by 0 bases, with 7 bases between them. Germline values: CDR1 SNHLY, CDR2 FYNNEI. The CDR3 spans 13 residues. The CDR3 reads CASSGGISYEQYF. The CDR3 coding sequence is TGTGCCAGCAGTGGAGGGATCTCCTACGAGCAGTACTTC.

The V gene is TRBV5-1, the J gene TRBJ1-5; D might be TRBD1 (6 bases). This CDR3 spans 13 amino acids. Trimming left V 4 bases short and J 6 bases short, with 11 bases between. In germline, CDR1 is SGHRS, CDR2 YFSETQ. The chain's CDR3 is CASSNHRVQPQHF. DNA of the CDR3: TGCGCCAGCAGCAATCACAGGGTTCAGCCCCAGCATTTT.

This chain links TRBV28 with TRBJ2-2, with a weak D call TRBD2 (6 bases). The germline CDR1 and CDR2 sequences are MDHEN and SYDVKM. The CDR3 sequence is 15 residues long. The V end was cut by 4 bases, the J end by 0 bases, with 9 bases between. This CDR3 is CASSSWRANTGELFF. The CDR3 coding sequence is TGTGCCAGCAGTTCCTGGAGGGCGAACACCGGGGAGCTGTTTTTT. The whole variable domain, filled in from reference TRBV28 and TRBJ2-2, reads DVKVTQSSRYLVKRTGEKVFLECVQDMDHENMFWYRQDPGLGLRLIYFSYDVKMKEKGDIPEGYSVSREKKERFSLILESASTNQTSMYLCASSSWRANTGELFFGEGSRLTVL.

The rearrangement links TRBV19 to TRBJ1-1; no firm D call. CDR1 is LNHDA, CDR2 SQIVND, per germline (reference sequence). V lost 3 bases to trimming and J lost 4 bases, with 9 bases between them. The CDR3 extends over 13 amino acids. CDR3 nucleotide sequence: TGTGCCAGTAGTATGGGAGGGATCACTGAAGCTTTCTTT. The encoded protein is CASSMGGITEAFF.

V gene TRBV18 combines with J gene TRBJ1-2, with D possibly matching TRBD1 (6 bases). Trimming removed 3 bases from V and 4 bases from J, with 21 bases in between. In germline, CDR1 is KGHSH, CDR2 LQKENI. The CDR3 is 17 amino acids. CDR3 residues: CASSPTHTKQGGYGYTF. The CDR3 nucleotides are TGTGCCAGCTCACCTACACACACAAAACAGGGTGGCTATGGCTACACCTTC.

This rearrangement joins TRBV7-3 to TRBJ2-6, with 7 bases that match TRBD1. The CDR3 contains 15 residues. Losses at the gene ends were 6 bases for V and 3 bases for J; bases not matched to a gene: 5. Per germline, CDR1 SGHTA and CDR2 FQGTGA. The CDR3 here is CASRPQGVGANVLTF. DNA for the CDR3: TGTGCCAGCAGACCTCAGGGGGTTGGGGCCAACGTCCTGACTTTC.

The chain combines TRBV6-1 with TRBJ1-1; D might be TRBD1 (6 bases). This CDR3 comprises 14 residues. The germline V gene encodes CDR1 MNHNS and CDR2 SASEGT. Between the trimmed V and J ends, which lost 4 bases and 0 bases, there was a span of 9 bases. CDR3 region: CASSGRQVNTEAFF. The CDR3 DNA reads TGTGCCAGCAGTGGCAGACAGGTGAACACTGAAGCTTTCTTT.

This CDR3 reads CASSMDGQAWIGYTF. For the CDR3, the DNA is TGTGCCAGTAGTATGGATGGGCAGGCCTGGATTGGCTACACCTTC. V is TRBV19 and J is TRBJ1-2, with unresolved D. This CDR3 has 15 residues. Germline V gene data show CDR1 as LNHDA and CDR2 as SQIVND (reference sequence). V was cut by 3 bases and J by 7 bases, with 18 bases left in between.

The CDR3 DNA sequence: TGTGCCAGCAGGAATCGACAGGGACGAACTGAAGCTTTCTTT. Translation: CASRNRQGRTEAFF. V and J are TRBV6-1 and TRBJ1-1; the match to TRBD1 covers 7 bases. The CDR3 loop spans 14 amino acids. Trimming cost V 6 bases and J 5 bases; bases outside gene matches: 9. CDR1 and CDR2 (germline): MNHNS, SASEGT.

The chain recombines TRBV6-1 with TRBJ2-3; D is uncertain. V lost 1 base, J lost 0 bases, and 8 bases lay in between. This CDR3 spans 15 amino acids. Germline V gene data show CDR1 as MNHNS and CDR2 as SASEGT. CDR3 in amino acids: CASSEVQSSTDTQYF. For the CDR3, the DNA is TGTGCCAGCAGTGAAGTCCAGTCTAGCACAGATACGCAGTATTTT.

Regarding this clone: One end of the junction varies from germline; a read error may be responsible. The gene calls are TRBV7-9 and TRBJ2-7, with D hard to call. Germline loops: CDR1 SEHNR, CDR2 FQNEAQ (reference sequence). This CDR3 region has 12 residues. In DNA form, the CDR3 reads TGTTCCAGCAGAAGACAAGACTACGAGCAGTACTTC. It yields the protein CSSRRQDYEQYF. Full variable domain (remainder filled in from reference TRBV7-9 and TRBJ2-7): DTGVSQNPRHKITKRGQNVTFRCDPISEHNRLYWYRQTLGQGPEFLTYFQNEAQLEKSRLLSDRFSAERPKGSFSTLEIQRTEQGDSAMYLCSSRRQDYEQYFGPGTRLTVT.

The chain recombines TRBV28 with TRBJ1-2; D call uncertain. Germline loops: CDR1 MDHEN, CDR2 SYDVKM. V lost 2 bases and J 5 bases, leaving 15 bases between the germline ends. The CDR3 contains 15 residues. The CDR3 DNA follows: TGTGCCAGCAGTTTAACCGGTGAGAGCGAGTATGGCTACACCTTC. It encodes CASSLTGESEYGYTF.

The chain employs TRBV7-9 and TRBJ1-4; 8 bases line up with TRBD1. The germline CDR1 and CDR2 sequences are SEHNR and FQNEAQ (reference sequence). Trimming cost V 5 bases and J 7 bases; bases outside gene matches: 6. The CDR3 contains 14 residues. The CDR3 sequence is CASSTWTGFEKLFF. In nucleotides, the CDR3 is TGTGCCAGCAGCACCTGGACAGGGTTTGAAAAACTGTTTTTT.

J is TRBJ1-1 and V is TRBV27, with 7 bases aligning to TRBD1. There are 16 residues in the CDR3. The germline CDR1 and CDR2 sequences are MNHEY and SMNVEV (reference sequence). Trimming cost V 5 bases and J 5 bases; bases outside gene matches: 14. CDR3 sequence reads: CASSLRRTGPVTEAFF. The DNA of the CDR3 is TGTGCCAGCAGTCTCCGCCGGACAGGACCCGTAACTGAAGCTTTCTTT.

This clone was detected only a few times. The V gene is TRBV18, the J gene TRBJ1-3; the D is unclear. The CDR3 consists of 17 residues. V was cut by 3 bases and J by 0 bases, with 15 bases left in between. In germline, CDR1 is KGHSH, CDR2 LQKENI. The CDR3: CASSPLGEVLSGNTIYF. CDR3 coding DNA: TGTGCCAGCTCACCCCTGGGAGAGGTTCTCTCTGGAAACACCATATATTTT.

This clone was recorded a few times. The J gene is TRBJ2-3, the V gene TRBV9, with D possibly TRBD2 on 6 matching bases. In germline, CDR1 is SGDLS, CDR2 YYNGEE. V was trimmed by 3 bases and J by 2 bases, leaving 13 bases between them. This CDR3 has 15 residues. CDR3: CASSEGTGPTDTQYF. CDR3 sequence (DNA): TGTGCCAGCAGCGAGGGGACTGGGCCCACAGATACGCAGTATTTT.

J is TRBJ2-5 and V is TRBV23-1; TRBD2 aligns across 11 bases. TRBV23-1 is recorded as an ORF, its role being uncertain. The CDR3 runs to 16 residues. The ends lost 4 bases at V and 1 base at J; junction bases unmatched: 5. DNA of the CDR3: TGCGCCAGCAGTCTAGGACTAGCGGGTGCCCAAGAGACCCAGTACTTC. This gives the protein CASSLGLAGAQETQYF.

The chain joins TRBV20-1 to TRBJ2-5; 9 bases agree with TRBD1. Trimming at V came to 8 bases and at J to 4 bases, leaving 2 bases not matched to a gene. The CDR3 consists of 11 residues. Per germline, CDR1 DFQATT and CDR2 SNEGSKA (reference sequence). This chain's CDR3 is CSRQGGETQYF. Written as DNA, the CDR3 is TGCAGTAGACAGGGGGGAGAGACCCAGTACTTC.

The chain recombines TRBV28 with TRBJ1-1; no definite D call. V was shortened by 2 bases and J by 8 bases, with 9 bases between the two germline ends. The germline V gene encodes CDR1 MDHEN and CDR2 SYDVKM. This CDR3 has 12 amino acids. The CDR3 sequence is CASSLVGDEAFF. As DNA, the CDR3 is TGTGCCAGCAGTTTAGTGGGAGACGAAGCTTTCTTT.

The chain carries TRBV7-2 and TRBJ1-4, with no clear D. This CDR3 has 17 residues. The germline V gene has CDR1 SGHTA and CDR2 FQGNSA. Trimming took 1 base from V and 4 from J, leaving 16 bases between them. CDR3 residues: CASSLVSSGKLNEKLFF. The CDR3 DNA is TGTGCCAGCAGCTTAGTGTCTAGCGGGAAACTTAATGAAAAACTGTTTTTT. The full variable domain, its missing parts supplied by reference TRBV7-2 and TRBJ1-4, is GAGVSQSPSNKVTEKGKDVELRCDPISGHTALYWYRQSLGQGLEFLIYFQGNSAPDKSGLPSDRFSAERTGGSVSTLTIQRTQQEDSAVYLCASSLVSSGKLNEKLFFGSGTQLSVL.

The V and J genes are TRBV9 and TRBJ2-3; 7 nucleotides line up with TRBD1. Germline V gene lookup returns CDR1 SGDLS and CDR2 YYNGEE. The CDR3 consists of 14 residues. V gave up 0 bases and J gave up 4 bases; unmatched junction bases: 2. CDR3 sequence reads: CASSVVTGADTQYF. The CDR3 DNA reads as TGTGCCAGCAGCGTAGTCACAGGGGCAGATACGCAGTATTTT. The whole variable domain, remainder taken from reference TRBV9 and TRBJ2-3, is DSGVTQTPKHLITATGQRVTLRCSPRSGDLSVYWYQQSLDQGLQFLIQYYNGEERAKGNILERFSAQQFPDLHSELNLSSLELGDSALYFCASSVVTGADTQYFGPGTRLTVL.